This record looks at one TCR beta chain sequence and its context. TCRdb's table, derived via immunoSEQ multiplex PCR, lists solely in-frame clones and lacks some. The repertoire holds about 80,000 clones, with roughly 93% as singletons. This sample stems from a study of technical replicates of blood from a handful of donors. This TCR came from a human donor in good health. Sequenced sample: T cells isolated from PBMCs.

This chain's CDR3 is CASSLANSGYYEQYF. In nucleotides, the CDR3 is TGCGCCAGCAGCTTGGCCAACAGCGGATACTACGAGCAGTACTTC. The chain links TRBV5-1 to TRBJ2-7; weak D call: TRBD2 (5 bases). V lost 0 bases, J lost 3 bases, and 13 bases lay in between. This CDR3 comprises 15 residues. Germline CDR1 SGHRS, CDR2 YFSETQ. The full variable domain, completed using reference TRBV5-1 and TRBJ2-7, is KAGVTQTPRYLIKTRGQQVTLSCSPISGHRSVSWYQQTPGQGLQFLFEYFSETQRNKGNFPGRFSGRQFSNSRSEMNVSTLELGDSALYLCASSLANSGYYEQYFGPGTRLTVT.